The source of this T cell receptor beta chain is a study of radiotherapy plus CTLA-4 blockade in lung cancer listed by TCRdb under 2018. Concerning the study at large: Objective responses were observed in roughly a sixth of enrolled patients, and disease control was achieved in 30% to 40%.

The CDR3 covers 16 residues, taking in both the cysteine and the phenylalanine. Of the read, only the CDR3 DNA is kept; its 48 bases are in frame from base 1. The junction carries 13 bases between V and J, which are trimmed by 0 bases and 4 bases respectively. CDR1 and CDR2 were assigned from the germline V gene as KGHSH and LQKENI. With respect to this clone: It lacks a known antigen. Base qualities are not at hand, and no much larger clone is one base apart.

On the study overall, not on this receptor specifically: The strongest predictors of response were reported to be early dynamic shifts in blood T cell clones along with a rise in serum interferon-beta following radiation. TCR clones derived from tumors expanded in peripheral blood after treatment with radiotherapy and ipilimumab.

The study evaluated CTLA-4 blockade (ipilimumab) given together with focal radiation therapy in patients who had chemo-refractory metastatic non-small-cell lung cancer. Libraries were prepared through the immunoSEQ multiplex PCR assay. TCRdb provides this immuneACCESS table in a form limited to in-frame rearrangements. Some clones are lacking; in checked studies, under half of them reflect an unresolved V gene, and why the rest are absent is not known. This sample holds tens of thousands of clones; 75% to 85% were observed only once. The biggest ten clones account for 8.5% of the sample. This receptor was obtained from a human donor with non-small cell lung cancer who had a complete response to radiotherapy plus ipilimumab. The starting material was peripheral blood, obtained from a patient treated with radiotherapy plus ipilimumab. Recombination joined TRBV18 with TRBJ2-1, and TRBD2 may be the D gene, going by 6 matching bases. The nucleotide sequence reads TGTGCCAGCTCACCACCTGCGGGGAATAAGTACAATGAGCAGTTCTTC. It translates to CASSPPAGNKYNEQFF. With the portions outside the CDR3 filled from the reference TRBV18 and TRBJ2-1 genes, the complete variable region becomes NAGVMQNPRHLVRRRGQEARLRCSPMKGHSHVYWYRQLPEEGLKFMVYLQKENIIDESGMPKERFSAEFPKEGPSILRIQQVVRGDSAAYFCASSPPAGNKYNEQFFGPGTRLTVL.